These T cell receptor beta chains were read from a single sample in a study of blood T cell repertoires in COVID-19. This table comes from immunoSEQ multiplex PCR, and its TCRdb copy is limited to in-frame clones, with some not included. Here the sample spans approximately 190,000 clones, roughly four fifths being singletons. The specimen was peripheral blood. These receptor sequences come from a woman aged 40 to 50 with acute or convalescent COVID-19. Both conserved end residues are part of each CDR3. D genes are given only for firm matches. Clone size appears in some rows only: once, few, many, or a class for an expanded clone.

abundance,j_gene,v_gene,d_gene,CDR3aa,CDR3nt
-,TRBJ1-2,TRBV28,-,CASSLSQWRDAASYGYTF,TGTGCCAGCAGTTTATCCCAATGGAGGGACGCGGCAAGCTATGGCTACACCTTC
-,TRBJ1-5,TRBV2,TRBD1,CASSRTGSNQPQHF,TGTGCCAGCAGTAGGACAGGTAGCAATCAGCCCCAGCATTTT
few,TRBJ1-1,TRBV6-5,TRBD1,CASSQLGQGEAFF,TGTGCCAGCAGTCAATTAGGACAGGGAGAAGCTTTCTTT
-,TRBJ2-3,TRBV19,TRBD2,CASSIRGLAGTDTQYF,TGTGCCAGTAGTATCAGGGGACTAGCGGGCACAGATACGCAGTATTTT
few,TRBJ1-5,TRBV3-1/TRBV3-2,TRBD1,CASSLGTDNQPQHF,TGTGCCAGCAGCCTTGGGACAGACAATCAGCCCCAGCATTTT
-,TRBJ2-7,TRBV5-6,-,CASSFTQGVAGSSYEQYF,TGTGCCAGCAGCTTTACGCAGGGGGTAGCGGGGAGCTCCTACGAGCAGTACTTC
-,TRBJ2-7,TRBV7-7,-,CASSPIGGVYEQYF,TGTGCCAGCAGTCCCATAGGGGGAGTTTACGAGCAGTACTTC
-,TRBJ2-7,TRBV7-9,TRBD1,CASSPPGQFYEQYF,TGTGCCAGCAGCCCCCCGGGACAGTTCTACGAGCAGTACTTC
-,TRBJ1-2,TRBV15,-,CATAPERLYYGYTF,TGTGCCACCGCTCCCGAAAGACTGTACTATGGCTACACCTTC
-,TRBJ1-1,TRBV5-6,-,CASSLDRLNTEAFF,TGTGCCAGCAGCTTGGACAGGCTGAACACTGAAGCTTTCTTT
-,TRBJ2-1,TRBV6-5,-,CASWGGTGSYNEQFF,TGTGCCAGTTGGGGGGGGACAGGTTCCTACAATGAGCAGTTCTTC
-,TRBJ1-2,TRBV3-1/TRBV3-2,TRBD1,CASSQGTGYGYTF,TGTGCCAGCAGCCAAGGGACAGGCTATGGCTACACCTTC
-,TRBJ2-1,TRBV19,-,CASSIVGASYNEQFF,TGTGCCAGTAGTATAGTCGGAGCGTCCTACAATGAGCAGTTCTTC
few,TRBJ1-2,TRBV5-4,-,CASSLRGSTFGYTF,TGTGCCAGCAGCTTGAGAGGTTCCACCTTCGGCTACACCTTC
-,TRBJ2-7,TRBV19,-,CASSIGGPPSYEQYF,TGTGCCAGTAGTATAGGGGGGCCGCCCTCCTACGAGCAGTACTTC
-,TRBJ2-1,TRBV28,TRBD2,CASSESGGLANEQFF,TGTGCCAGCAGTGAAAGCGGGGGGCTAGCCAATGAGCAGTTCTTC
-,TRBJ1-3,TRBV4-1,-,CASSQRDWGNTIYF,TGCGCCAGCAGCCAGAGGGATTGGGGAAACACCATATATTTT
-,TRBJ1-5,TRBV2,-,CASSEEEQVNQPQHF,TGTGCCAGCAGTGAAGAGGAACAGGTTAATCAGCCCCAGCATTTT
few,TRBJ1-1,TRBV2,-,CATILQGVEAFF,TGTGCCACCATATTACAGGGAGTTGAAGCTTTCTTT
-,TRBJ2-7,TRBV6-5,-,CASAGYTYEQYF,TGTGCCAGCGCGGGCTATACCTACGAGCAGTACTTC
-,TRBJ1-1,TRBV27,TRBD1,CASRYGQGNRNTEAFF,TGTGCCAGCAGGTACGGACAGGGAAACCGGAACACTGAAGCTTTCTTT
-,TRBJ1-4,TRBV5-1,TRBD1,CASSLQGAGDNEKLFF,TGCGCCAGCAGCTTGCAGGGGGCTGGGGATAATGAAAAACTGTTTTTT
-,TRBJ2-1,TRBV27,TRBD2,CASSLVPWREGQWDEQFF,TGTGCCAGCAGTTTAGTCCCTTGGCGGGAGGGCCAATGGGATGAGCAGTTCTTC
-,TRBJ1-1,TRBV9,TRBD1,CASSLQGDTEAFF,TGTGCCAGCAGCTTACAGGGGGACACTGAAGCTTTCTTT
-,TRBJ2-7,TRBV11-3,-,CASSFRVMGLKFYEQYF,TGTGCCAGCAGCTTCCGTGTTATGGGGCTGAAGTTCTACGAGCAGTACTTC
-,TRBJ1-2,TRBV11-1,TRBD1,CASSYRTGLPNYGYTF,TGTGCCAGCAGCTATCGGACAGGTCTCCCCAACTATGGCTACACCTTC
-,TRBJ2-7,TRBV4-1,-,CASSQVREVLEQYF,TGCGCCAGCAGCCAAGTCAGGGAAGTGCTCGAGCAGTACTTC
-,TRBJ2-5,TRBV5-1,TRBD1,CASSPGQHQETQYF,TGCGCCAGCAGCCCGGGACAGCACCAAGAGACCCAGTACTTC
-,TRBJ2-7,TRBV2,TRBD2,CASSEWGLAGGTYEQYF,TGTGCCAGCAGTGAATGGGGTCTAGCGGGAGGGACCTACGAGCAGTACTTC
many,TRBJ2-5,TRBV2,-,CASSEAGGTQYF,TGTGCCAGCAGTGAAGCCGGGGGGACCCAGTACTTC
-,TRBJ1-2,TRBV5-1,TRBD1,CASRKDRDYGYTF,TGCGCCAGCAGAAAGGACAGGGACTATGGCTACACCTTC
-,TRBJ1-5,TRBV19,TRBD1,CASSGLSGSGTGGQPQHF,TGTGCCAGTAGTGGATTGTCGGGTTCGGGGACAGGAGGCCAGCCCCAGCATTTT
-,TRBJ1-2,TRBV5-6,-,CASSLSRDYGYTF,TGTGCCAGCAGTTTAAGCCGTGACTATGGCTACACCTTC
-,TRBJ1-2,TRBV29-1,-,CSVTGGEPALQGYGYTF,TGCAGCGTTACCGGTGGGGAACCCGCTCTTCAGGGCTATGGCTACACCTTC
-,TRBJ1-1,TRBV7-2,-,CASSRITGHLNTEAFF,TGTGCCAGCAGTCGGATCACGGGACATTTGAACACTGAAGCTTTCTTT
-,TRBJ2-7,TRBV4-1,-,CASSNLPAAYEQYF,TGCGCCAGCAGCAATCTACCTGCGGCGTACGAGCAGTACTTC
-,TRBJ1-5,TRBV30,-,CAWSVQSNQPQHF,TGTGCCTGGAGTGTACAGAGCAATCAGCCCCAGCATTTT
-,TRBJ2-3,TRBV4-1,-,CASSPGDTQYF,TGCGCCAGCAGCCCAGGAGATACGCAGTATTTT
-,TRBJ2-2,TRBV11-3,-,CASSSWGAGHGATGELFF,TGTGCCAGCAGCTCATGGGGAGCGGGCCATGGGGCCACCGGGGAGCTGTTTTTT
-,TRBJ1-1,TRBV7-8,-,CASSFTPSGSTEAFF,TGTGCCAGCAGCTTCACCCCATCGGGGAGCACTGAAGCTTTCTTT
-,TRBJ1-1,TRBV6-6,-,CASSYSRTATNTEAFF,TGTGCCAGCAGTTACTCCCGGACAGCCACGAACACTGAAGCTTTCTTT
-,TRBJ1-4,TRBV4-2,TRBD1,CASSRGRPDRGNEKLFF,TGTGCCAGCAGCCGGGGCCGGCCAGACAGGGGTAATGAAAAACTGTTTTTT